This is a list of T cell receptor beta chains from one sample in a study of tumor-infiltrating lymphocytes in primary liver carcinoma. TCRdb reanalysed the multiplex PCR reads using MiXCR and keeps one entry per CDR3 protein. The sample shows 100,000 or so distinct CDR3 sequences, around two thirds of them seen only once. Sequenced material: liver tumor tissue from sampling region 2. These receptors originate from a woman aged 55-75 years with primary liver carcinoma and hepatitis B virus infection. The CDR3 runs from the conserved cysteine through the conserved F or W. The D gene is left open where the match is weak. Clone sizes are given selectively: once, few, many, or a class where the clone is expanded.

>TRBJ2-2|NA|TRBV11-2|NA
TGTGCCAGCAGCACAGGAAACTCCTTGAACACCGTGGAGCTGTTTTTT
CASSTGNSLNTVELFF
>TRBJ2-3|NA|TRBV12-3/TRBV12-4|TRBD2
TGTGCCAGCAGGAAGAGACTAGCTGGGGTCTCAGATACGCAGTATTTT
CASRKRLAGVSDTQYF
>TRBJ1-5|NA|TRBV5-1|NA
TGCGCCAGCTGCTTGGAGGCCGGGACAAATCAGCCCCAGCATTTT
CASCLEAGTNQPQHF
>TRBJ2-7|NA|TRBV28|NA
TGTGAAAGCACCACCCGAGACCCTCTCTCCTACGAGCAGTACTTC
CESTTRDPLSYEQYF
>TRBJ2-7|NA|TRBV29-1|NA
TGCAGCGCCGAGCCCCACAGTCAGGGGAACGAGCAGAACTTC
CSAEPHSQGNEQNF
>TRBJ2-1|many|TRBV5-4|NA
TGTGCCAGCAGCTTGGGGGGCAGGGGGGTAGGTGAGCAGTTCTTC
CASSLGGRGVGEQFF
>TRBJ2-3|once|TRBV29-1|TRBD2
TGCAGCGTTGACGGGACTAGCCTAAAGAGGAGAGATAGGCAGTATTTT
CSVDGTSLKRRDRQYF
>TRBJ2-1|NA|TRBV19|NA
TGTGCCAGTAGTATAGAGGGATTTGACTCTGGGCAGTTCTTC
CASSIEGFDSGQFF
>TRBJ2-1|medium-sized|TRBV11-1|NA
TGTGCCAGCAGCTTAGAACCCCATGAGCAGTTCTTC
CASSLEPHEQFF
>TRBJ2-1|NA|TRBV7-3|TRBD2
TGCGCCAGCAGCCCAACTAGCGGGAGGGCCGGTGAGCAGTTCTTC
CASSPTSGRAGEQFF
>TRBJ2-5|many|TRBV29-1|TRBD2
TGCAGCGTACAGACTAGCGGGAGTGAGACCCAGTACTTC
CSVQTSGSETQYF
>TRBJ2-7|NA|TRBV11-2|NA
TGTGCCAGCAGCTTAGGGGGCCTCGAGCAATGCTTC
CASSLGGLEQCF
>TRBJ2-3|many|TRBV4-2|TRBD1
TGTGCCAGCAGCCCTTGGACCGGGACAGGGGGCACAGATACGCAGTATTTT
CASSPWTGTGGTDTQYF
>TRBJ2-4|NA|TRBV12-3/TRBV12-4|TRBD2
TGTGCCAGCAGGAAGAGACTAGCGGGGGTCACAGGTACGCAGTACTTT
CASRKRLAGVTGTQYF
>TRBJ2-7|NA|TRBV7-2|NA
TGTGCCAGCAGCTCCCAGTGGAAGTCCTACGAGCAGTACTTC
CASSSQWKSYEQYF
>TRBJ2-5|many|TRBV2|NA
TGTGCCAGCAGGCCTATGCCGGAGACCCAGTACTTC
CASRPMPETQYF
>TRBJ2-5|NA|TRBV11-2|TRBD2
TGTGCCAGCAGCCCGATCCGACTAGCGGGAATAGGGACCCTGTACTTC
CASSPIRLAGIGTLYF
>TRBJ2-7|NA|TRBV28|TRBD1
TGTGCCAGCAGTCCAGGGGGCGCCGCTTCCTACGAGCAGTACTTC
CASSPGGAASYEQYF
>TRBJ2-2|medium-sized|TRBV11-2|NA
TGTGCCAGCAGCTTAGGGTCGAACACCGGGGAGCTGTTTTTT
CASSLGSNTGELFF
>TRBJ2-3|many|TRBV6-6|NA
TGTGCCAGCGTGAGCGGGAGCACAGATACGCAGTATTTT
CASVSGSTDTQYF
>TRBJ2-7|NA|TRBV5-4|NA
TGTGCCAGCAGCGCGGGAAGAGTACCCTACGCGCAGTACTTC
CASSAGRVPYAQYF
>TRBJ2-7|few|TRBV28|NA
TGTGCCAGCAGTTTCTTCGCAGTGCAGTACTTC
CASSFFAVQYF
>TRBJ2-3|few|TRBV5-1|NA
TGCGCCAGCAGCTTGGGGTCCTCCTTGAATACGCAGTATTTT
CASSLGSSLNTQYF
>TRBJ2-2|NA|TRBV11-2|NA
TGTACCAGGAGCAAAGGCCGGGAATACGGGGAGCTGTTTTTT
CTRSKGREYGELFF
>TRBJ1-1|many|TRBV6-2/TRBV6-3|TRBD1
TGTGCCAGCACCGGACGAGTAGGCAGGGGGGACACTGAAGCTTTCTTT
CASTGRVGRGDTEAFF
>TRBJ2-3|NA|TRBV6-4|TRBD2
TGTGCCAGCGCTTTCCTAGCGGGAGGTACAGATACACAGTATTTT
CASAFLAGGTDTQYF
>TRBJ2-5|NA|TRBV25-1|NA
TGTGCCAGCAGTGACTCGCGAGGGGTGACCCAGTGCTTC
CASSDSRGVTQCF
>TRBJ2-2|NA|TRBV4-1|TRBD2
TGCGTCAACAGCCAAGAGCCCACAACTAGCGGGAGTTTCACCGGGGAGCTGTTTTTT
CVNSQEPTTSGSFTGELFF
>TRBJ1-5|NA|TRBV6-6|TRBD1
TGTGCCAACAGTCGTGGACAGGGGGGCAATCAGCCCCAGCATTTT
CANSRGQGGNQPQHF
>TRBJ1-5|NA|TRBV6-6|NA
TGTGCCAGCAGTACACCAAATCAGCCCCAGCATTTT
CASSTPNQPQHF
>TRBJ1-6|once|TRBV11-2|TRBD1
TGTGCCAGCGGCTTAGGGACAGGAGGCAATTCACCCCTCCACTTT
CASGLGTGGNSPLHF
>TRBJ2-4|many|TRBV4-1|TRBD2
TGCGCCAGCAGCCAAGGTGGGACTAGCGGGAGGGCCGGGGCCAAAAACATTCAGTACTTC
CASSQGGTSGRAGAKNIQYF
>TRBJ2-1|NA|TRBV29-1|NA
TGCAGCGTTGAAGAGCTTGGCGGAGGGGGGTCCTACACTGAGCGGTTCTTC
CSVEELGGGGSYTERFF
>TRBJ2-1|NA|TRBV29-1|NA
TGCAGCATTCCCGCGTTGGGTATTCGGGAGAACAGAAAATCCTACAATGAGCAGTTCTTC
CSIPALGIRENRKSYNEQFF
>TRBJ2-3|NA|TRBV11-2|NA
TGTGACAGCAGCCCTGGATTAGCGGACCCAGATACGCAGTATTTT
CDSSPGLADPDTQYF